A single sample is the source of the 14 T cell receptor beta chains below, sequenced in a study of shared clonotypes between healthy human individuals (dated by TCRdb to the early 2020s). Library preparation was by the immunoSEQ multiplex PCR assay. TCRdb's version of the immuneACCESS table is confined to in-frame rearrangements and falls short of the full clone set. An unresolved V gene accounts for under half of the shortfall where checked; the remainder is of unknown origin. The sample table holds 740,000 or so clones, of which 73% were seen once. Around 2% of the sample rests with the top ten. Input material: memory CD4+ T cells sorted from blood. Read against the paper, the sample's cell subset or site label means: CD45RA-negative fraction. These receptor sequences come from a woman aged 25-40 years in good health.

This clone was observed at least ten times. The J gene is TRBJ2-3, the V gene TRBV27; 10 bases match TRBD2. This CDR3 comprises 17 residues. Germline V lookup: CDR1 MNHEY, CDR2 SMNVEV (reference sequence). V was pared by 0 bases and J by 4 bases, with 7 bases of the junction left unmatched. In DNA, the CDR3 is TGTGCCAGCAGTTTATCTGGGCTAGCGGGAGTTCCAGATACGCAGTATTTT. Protein sequence: CASSLSGLAGVPDTQYF.

This chain joins TRBV10-1 and TRBJ2-7, with D hard to call. Germline lookup yields CDR1 WNHNN and CDR2 SYGVQD (reference sequence). The germline V and J ends were trimmed by 0 bases and 6 bases, with 6 bases remaining between them. The length of the CDR3 is 12 residues. DNA of the CDR3: TGCGCCAGCAGTGAGTCCGGCCGCGAGCAGTACTTC. It yields the protein CASSESGREQYF.

This clone was picked up a small number of times. This specimen includes other DNA sequences encoding the same CDR3. The chain is built from TRBV2 and TRBJ2-7; 7 positions match TRBD2. Germline CDR1 SNHLY, CDR2 FYNNEI. The CDR3 spans 14 residues. J gave up 4 bases and V 2 bases, and 5 bases lay outside the gene matches. The CDR3 DNA is TGTGCCAGCAGTGAAAGAGGGACTAATTACGAGCAGTACTTC. Protein: CASSERGTNYEQYF.

The J gene is TRBJ1-2, the V gene TRBV7-9; 12 bases are shared with TRBD1. Germline trimming cut 5 bases from V and 8 bases from J; bases unmatched to any gene: 9. CDR1 is SEHNR and CDR2 is FQNEAQ in the germline V gene (reference sequence). The CDR3 spans 15 residues. This CDR3 is CASSPRDRGQRGYTF. CDR3 nucleotides: TGTGCCAGCAGCCCCCGGGACAGGGGGCAAAGGGGCTACACCTTC.

CDR3 residues: CASRFKGLAGVNEQFF. CDR3 nucleotides: TGTGCCAGCAGGTTCAAAGGACTAGCGGGAGTAAATGAGCAGTTCTTC. The chain carries TRBV5-4 and TRBJ2-1; 13 nucleotides agree with TRBD2. The CDR3 consists of 16 residues. Germline values: CDR1 SGHNT, CDR2 YYREEE (reference sequence). V lost 5 bases and J lost 7; bases outside the gene matches: 9.

The CDR3 sequence is CASPGGGGKLFF. CDR3 nucleotide sequence: TGTGCCAGCCCCGGGGGGGGCGGAAAACTGTTTTTT. The rearrangement links TRBV9 to TRBJ1-4; D perhaps matches TRBD1 (6 bases). This CDR3 comprises 12 residues. V lost 7 bases, J lost 10 bases, and 14 bases lay in between. Germline V gives CDR1 SGDLS, CDR2 YYNGEE. Full variable domain (missing parts from reference TRBV9 and TRBJ1-4): DSGVTQTPKHLITATGQRVTLRCSPRSGDLSVYWYQQSLDQGLQFLIQYYNGEERAKGNILERFSAQQFPDLHSELNLSSLELGDSALYFCASPGGGGKLFFGSGTQLSVL.

The genes are TRBV28 and TRBJ2-7, with a possible D match to TRBD1 (6 bases). The CDR3 covers 13 residues. Germline V lookup: CDR1 MDHEN, CDR2 SYDVKM. With 7 bases removed from V and 5 bases from J, the gap between germline ends came to 15 bases. CDR3 loop: CASKRAGVHEQYF. In nucleotides, the CDR3 is TGTGCCAGCAAACGGGCAGGGGTCCACGAGCAGTACTTC.

The rearrangement joins TRBV28 to TRBJ2-7; D gene ambiguous. The germline V gene encodes CDR1 MDHEN and CDR2 SYDVKM. Trimming pared 8 bases from V and 3 bases from J, leaving 8 bases between. The CDR3 runs 11 residues. The CDR3 protein is CASGRYYEQYF. CDR3 coding DNA: TGTGCCAGCGGACGATACTACGAGCAGTACTTC.

The CDR3 sequence is CASSQARASGNTIYF. CDR3 in DNA: TGTGCCAGCAGCCAAGCCCGTGCCTCTGGAAACACCATATATTTT. This chain links TRBV14 with TRBJ1-3, with D hard to call. Looked up from germline, CDR1 is SGHDN and CDR2 is FVKESK. Trimming removed 1 base at V and 0 bases at J, with 7 bases between. The CDR3 is made up of 15 amino acids.

This clone was observed a few times. The chain links TRBV6-1 to TRBJ2-3; unclear D gene. This CDR3 has 14 residues. Germline V lookup: CDR1 MNHNS, CDR2 SASEGT. V shed 10 bases and J shed 6 bases, with 20 bases lying between them. CDR3 sequence reads: CATSRSDRADTQYF. The CDR3 coding sequence is TGTGCCACCTCCAGAAGCGACCGTGCCGATACGCAGTATTTT.

The rearrangement uses TRBV18 and TRBJ1-5; D remains ambiguous. Germline V CDR1 and CDR2: KGHSH, LQKENI. This CDR3 spans 17 amino acids. Between the trimmed V and J ends, which lost 3 bases and 2 bases, there was a span of 17 bases. The CDR3 loop reads CASSPWTQSPGNQPQHF. CDR3 nucleotides: TGTGCCAGCTCACCCTGGACTCAGAGTCCCGGCAATCAGCCCCAGCATTTT. The whole variable domain, remainder taken from reference TRBV18 and TRBJ1-5, is NAGVMQNPRHLVRRRGQEARLRCSPMKGHSHVYWYRQLPEEGLKFMVYLQKENIIDESGMPKERFSAEFPKEGPSILRIQQVVRGDSAAYFCASSPWTQSPGNQPQHFGDGTRLSIL.

The chain uses TRBV29-1 and TRBJ1-2; D is unclear. CDR1 and CDR2 from the germline V gene are SQVTM and ANQGSEA. Trimming cost V 2 bases and J 2 bases, with 3 bases left between them. CDR3 length: 11 residues. As DNA, the CDR3 is TGCAGCGTTGAAAAGAACTATGGCTACACCTTC. Protein: CSVEKNYGYTF.

This clone has a handful of counts. The V call is TRBV7-2, the J call TRBJ2-1; no clear D gene. This CDR3 contains 11 residues. The germline V and J ends were trimmed by 1 base and 6 bases, with 1 base remaining between them. CDR1 is SGHTA and CDR2 is FQGNSA in the germline V gene. CDR3 nucleotide sequence: TGTGCCAGCAGCTTAGGCAATGAGCAGTTCTTC. Residues: CASSLGNEQFF.

The sample holds one count of this clone. The sample holds other DNA sequences that translate to the same CDR3. This chain joins TRBV7-2 and TRBJ1-1, with 7 bases matching TRBD1. With 2 bases clipped from V and 4 bases from J, the junction kept 4 bases outside the gene matches. The CDR3 totals 14 residues. The germline CDR1 and CDR2 sequences are SGHTA and FQGNSA. The CDR3 bases are TGTGCCAGCAGCTTACTCCAGGGGGTCACTGAAGCTTTCTTT. Translated, it gives CASSLLQGVTEAFF.